Described below is a single T cell receptor (beta chain) sequence and its context. Its antigen is as yet unknown. The data stem from a study of T-cell reconstitution after alpha-beta-depleted transplantation in children. Broader study findings: Most T-cell counts and diversity one year after the transplant came from T cells that were newly produced. Expanded clones from the graft, numbering several hundred, reportedly supplied alpha-beta T cells about two months after transplant. TCRbeta diversity was high at day 60 in some patients (a result of surviving recipient T cells and thymic progenitors).

Unique molecular identifiers were incorporated into the prepared TCRbeta library. TCRdb redid the calling of the PCR reads with MiXCR, one entry per CDR3 protein. The sample lists a few hundred thousand distinct CDR3 sequences, about a quarter seen once, with 30% to 45% in the top ten. This CDR3 comprises 14 residues. Trimming removed 7 bases at V and 4 bases at J, with 13 bases between. The V gene's germline CDR1 is MNHNS and CDR2 SASEGT. The sample was PBMCs, taken before TCRalphabeta/CD19-depleted stem cell transplant. This TCR was sampled from a boy younger than two with Wiskott-Aldrich syndrome, due to receive a stem cell transplant. V is TRBV6-1 and J is TRBJ2-2, with unresolved D. CDR3: CASIRTFSTGELFF. As DNA, the CDR3 is TGTGCCAGCATACGGACCTTCTCCACCGGGGAGCTGTTTTTT.